The 9 T cell receptor beta chains in this list originate from one sample, sequenced in a study of Graves' ophthalmopathy and Graves' hyperthyroidism (dated by TCRdb to 2016 to 2019). The listed sequencing device is Illumina HiSeq 2000. For repertoire sequencing, the TCR beta CDR3 regions were amplified from RNA transcripts. A first-round RT-PCR used HTBI primers with the Qiagen OneStep RT-PCR kit, followed by a second-round multiplex PCR, size selection and purification. The raw public data were reprocessed by TCRdb itself: fastp quality trimming at Q25, MiXCR clonotype calling, in-frame beta chains only. Rows matching on CDR3 protein sequence are summarized as one entry with the most common DNA and genes. This sample lists about 620,000 distinct CDR3 sequences; 20% to 25% were detected once. Approximately 6.9% of the sample lies in the top ten. Sequencing was done on a sample of peripheral blood. The receptors shown here come from a woman under 30 with stable Graves' hyperthyroidism. Some clones in this sample may be carry-over from other donors' samples. Donor details come from another sample of the same person, matched by shared clones.

The rearrangement uses TRBV11-2 and TRBJ2-1; the D gene is possibly TRBD2 (6 bases). The CDR3 is made up of 15 amino acids. With 5 bases removed from V and 4 bases from J, the gap between germline ends came to 15 bases. Per germline, CDR1 SGHAT and CDR2 FQNNGV. The DNA for the CDR3 is TGTGCCAGCAGCCCGGGGGACGGGAGATACAATGAGCAGTTCTTC. Encoded protein: CASSPGDGRYNEQFF.

The genes are TRBV6-5 and TRBJ2-2; 9 positions match TRBD2. Germline values: CDR1 MNHEY, CDR2 SVGAGI. J lost 4 bases, V lost 2 bases, and 2 bases had no gene match. This CDR3 spans 15 amino acids. CDR3 sequence reads: CASSYVAGVTGELFF. In DNA, the CDR3 is TGTGCCAGCAGTTACGTAGCGGGGGTCACCGGGGAGCTGTTTTTT.

As regards this clonotype: A much larger clone lies one base from this, so it may be a read error. Because the CDR3 is missing its conserved closing phenylalanine or tryptophan, this is likely a read error. This chain joins TRBV12-3 or TRBV12-4 and TRBJ1-5; tentative D call: TRBD1 (6 bases). Trimming removed 5 bases at V and 3 bases at J, with 14 bases between. The CDR3 is made up of 15 amino acids. The DNA for the CDR3 is TGTGCCAGCAGTGAGGGGGTAGGGTTCAATCAGCCCCAGCATTTG. It specifies CASSEGVGFNQPQHL.

This clonotype was counted only a few times. The chain employs TRBV6-2 or TRBV6-3 and TRBJ1-2; perhaps TRBD1 as D (6 bases). This CDR3 is built from 13 residues. Germline V lookup: CDR1 MNHEY, CDR2 SVGEGT. Trimming stripped 5 bases from V and 4 bases from J, with 11 bases between. The CDR3 sequence: CASSDTGIYGYTF. CDR3 in DNA: TGTGCCAGCAGTGATACAGGGATCTATGGCTACACCTTC.

The rearrangement uses TRBV6-2 or TRBV6-3 and TRBJ2-2; 7 bases agree with TRBD1. This CDR3 is 14 amino acids long. Losses at the gene ends were 5 bases for V and 5 bases for J; bases not matched to a gene: 5. Germline assignment: CDR1 MNHEY and CDR2 SVGEGT. DNA of the CDR3: TGTGCCAGCAGTCAGGACAGGAGTACCGGGGAGCTGTTTTTT. Protein sequence: CASSQDRSTGELFF.

This clonotype was counted a single time. The chain has TRBV24-1 and TRBJ2-2; the D gene is possibly TRBD1 (6 bases). The CDR3 contains 17 residues. Trimming took off 0 bases at V and 6 bases at J, with 16 bases between the two ends. Germline CDR1 and CDR2: KGHDR and SFDVKD. This CDR3 is CATSDLRTDKGAGELFF. In nucleotides, the CDR3 is TGTGCCACCAGTGATTTGCGGACCGACAAGGGGGCCGGGGAGCTGTTTTTT.

In this sample, this clonotype turned up a few times. The chain uses TRBV27 and TRBJ2-5; D is ambiguous. The CDR3 totals 16 residues. Germline V gene lookup returns CDR1 MNHEY and CDR2 SMNVEV (reference sequence). V shed 0 bases and J shed 4 bases, with 15 bases lying between them. The CDR3 region is CASSLSRHGYSETQYF. The CDR3 coding sequence is TGTGCCAGCAGTTTATCCAGACATGGTTATTCAGAGACCCAGTACTTC.

This clonotype showed up many times. The chain is built from TRBV4-2 and TRBJ2-7; 11 nucleotides agree with TRBD2. CDR3 length: 16 amino acids. CDR1 LGHNA and CDR2 YNFKEQ come from the germline V gene. V lost 4 bases, J lost 6 bases, and 11 bases stayed unmatched. The CDR3 DNA reads as TGTGCCAGCAGCCGTGGTTCTAGCGGGAGGCCTTTCGAGCAGTACTTC. Its protein product is CASSRGSSGRPFEQYF.

This clonotype was seen repeatedly, ten times or more. The chain's CDR3 is CASSQASWANQETQYF. In DNA form, the CDR3 reads TGCGCCAGCAGCCAAGCGTCGTGGGCGAATCAAGAGACCCAGTACTTC. The V call is TRBV4-1, the J call TRBJ2-5; no firm D call. The CDR3 runs 16 residues. The ends were cut back, 1 base at V and 2 bases at J, with 14 bases in the middle. Germline assignment: CDR1 MGHRA and CDR2 YSYEKL.